This T cell receptor beta chain was captured by sequencing in a study of beta chain features in type 1 diabetes. The junction had 7 bases not matched to a gene; V was cut back by 5 bases and J by 1 base. The V gene's germline CDR1 is SGHVS and CDR2 FQNEAQ. This CDR3 spans 17 amino acids. Expressed TCRB transcripts got sequenced, as all isolated RNA was reverse transcribed. Measured with immunoSEQ multiplex PCR; TCRdb has only the in-frame clones, and not every one. The data hold approximately 340,000 clones, with roughly 16% observed a single time. The material sequenced was naive CD4+ T cells from blood. This chain joins TRBV7-8 and TRBJ2-5; TRBD2 matches at 13 bases. The source is a woman in her late teens or twenties in good health. The CDR3 sequence: CASSPGGLAGLQETQYF. CDR3 sequence (DNA): TGTGCCAGCAGCCCAGGGGGACTAGCGGGACTCCAAGAGACCCAGTACTTC.